These T cell receptor beta chains were read from a single sample in a study of blood T cell repertoires in COVID-19. TCRdb keeps only in-frame clones here, not all; method: immunoSEQ multiplex PCR. The table records fewer than 400,000 clones, around four fifths of them present only once. The specimen was peripheral blood. The receptors were sampled from a man aged 30-40 years with active or convalescent COVID-19. Each CDR3 is given with its conserved first and last residue. D genes are given only for firm matches. Clone size is not always given. Where it is, it says once, few, many or a class for expanded clones.

J gene,V gene,clone size,D gene,CDR3 protein,CDR3 DNA
TRBJ2-7,TRBV30,.,.,CAWSARLAVDEQYF,TGTGCCTGGAGCGCGCGCCTGGCGGTGGACGAGCAGTACTTC
TRBJ2-7,TRBV28,.,.,CASSPGGLSYEQYF,TGTGCCAGCAGTCCCGGGGGGCTGTCCTACGAGCAGTACTTC
TRBJ1-5,TRBV28,.,TRBD1,CASSSGTGGGQPQHF,TGTGCCAGCAGTTCCGGGACAGGGGGCGGTCAGCCCCAGCATTTT
TRBJ1-2,TRBV10-1,once,TRBD1,CASSGGTGPRYYGYTF,TGCGCCAGCAGCGGTGGGACAGGGCCACGCTACTATGGCTACACCTTC
TRBJ2-3,TRBV11-3,few,.,CASASGGNADTQYF,TGTGCCAGCGCCTCGGGCGGGAACGCAGATACGCAGTATTTT
TRBJ2-5,TRBV7-8,.,.,CASSLIRAGSQETQYF,TGTGCCAGCAGCTTAATAAGAGCCGGGTCCCAAGAGACCCAGTACTTC
TRBJ2-3,TRBV7-2,.,TRBD1,CASSRDRQGLAQYF,TGTGCCAGCAGCAGGGACAGACAAGGCTTGGCGCAGTATTTT
TRBJ2-3,TRBV5-1,.,TRBD2,CASSLGAGTSPDTQYF,TGCGCCAGCAGCTTGGGAGCCGGGACTAGCCCAGATACGCAGTATTTT
TRBJ2-1,TRBV5-1,once,.,CASSPGIRKGDEQFF,TGCGCCAGCAGTCCAGGTATACGAAAGGGAGATGAGCAGTTCTTC
TRBJ2-7,TRBV6-2/TRBV6-3,.,TRBD2,CASSYLSGNYEQYF,TGTGCCAGCAGTTACCTGAGCGGGAACTACGAGCAGTACTTC
TRBJ1-6,TRBV18,.,.,CASSPSNPGSPLHF,TGTGCCAGCTCACCTAGTAACCCGGGTTCACCCCTCCACTTT
TRBJ1-1,TRBV9,.,TRBD1,CASSASGRQGSEAFF,TGTGCCAGCAGCGCGAGTGGGAGACAGGGCTCTGAAGCTTTCTTT
TRBJ2-2,TRBV28,.,.,CASSFPNTGELFF,TGTGCCAGCAGCTTTCCGAACACCGGGGAGCTGTTTTTT
TRBJ2-3,TRBV9,.,.,CASSAAYYTDTQYF,TGTGCCAGCAGCGCCGCCTATTACACAGATACGCAGTATTTT
TRBJ1-5,TRBV6-5,.,.,CASSYSDRPNQPQHF,TGTGCCAGCAGTTACTCGGACAGACCGAATCAGCCCCAGCATTTT
TRBJ2-6,TRBV9,few,.,CASSVAYIGANVLTF,TGTGCCAGCAGCGTAGCCTATATAGGGGCCAACGTCCTGACTTTC
TRBJ2-1,TRBV7-6,once,TRBD2,CASSPLAGSQNEQFF,TGTGCCAGCAGCCCACTAGCGGGCAGTCAAAATGAGCAGTTCTTC